This passage covers 32 T cell receptor beta chains from one sample sequenced in a study of T-cell memory formation after mild COVID-19. TCRdb re-analysed the 5' RACE reads in MiXCR, keeping a single row per CDR3 protein. The sample has 450,000 or so distinct CDR3 sequences, 20% seen once; the top ten hold around 9.2%. Specimen: PBMCs or a T cell subset sorted from them (not recorded which). These receptors originate from an adult woman who had mild COVID-19 (a few samples of this study predate the infection). Cell type and time point are not known.

V gene TRBV12-3 or TRBV12-4 combines with J gene TRBJ2-7; D is ambiguous. The CDR3 spans 13 residues. Trimming pared 1 base from V and 0 bases from J, leaving 4 bases between. The CDR3 reads CASSLVLSYEQYF. CDR3 coding DNA: TGTGCCAGCAGTTTAGTACTCTCCTACGAGCAGTACTTC.

In its sample, this clonotype was seen a few times. V gene TRBV12-3 or TRBV12-4 combines with J gene TRBJ1-1; TRBD1 matches at 7 bases. The CDR3 runs to 12 residues. V dropped 6 bases and J dropped 7; count of bases not matched to a gene: 5. The CDR3 reads CASSLRQGEAFF. In nucleotides, the CDR3 is TGTGCCAGCAGCCTCCGACAGGGTGAAGCTTTCTTT.

This clonotype was seen only a few times. The rearrangement joins TRBV6-6 to TRBJ2-5; D ambiguous. Between the trimmed V and J ends, which lost 2 bases and 3 bases, there was a span of 4 bases. The germline gives CDR1 MNHNY, CDR2 SVGAGI (reference sequence). CDR3 length: 12 amino acids. The CDR3 loop is CASSYGKETQYF. CDR3 nucleotides: TGTGCCAGCAGTTACGGGAAAGAGACCCAGTACTTC.

There are many counts of this clonotype. The chain combines TRBV7-9 with TRBJ1-5; no clear D gene. The CDR3 is made up of 13 amino acids. Germline CDR1 and CDR2: SEHNR and FQNEAQ (reference sequence). Trimming stripped 5 bases from V and 9 bases from J, with 14 bases between. This chain's CDR3 is CASSVTGVGPQHF. The CDR3 DNA reads as TGTGCCAGCAGCGTGACCGGGGTGGGGCCCCAGCATTTT.

This rearrangement joins TRBV20-1 to TRBJ2-7; 9 bases map to TRBD1. The ends lost 6 bases at V and 2 bases at J; junction bases unmatched: 8. The V gene's germline CDR1 is DFQATT and CDR2 SNEGSKA (reference sequence). This CDR3 has 14 residues. The CDR3 DNA reads as TGCAGTGCACCGGGGACAGGGAACACCTACGAGCAGTACTTC. This codes for CSAPGTGNTYEQYF.

This clonotype was observed a handful of times. This sequence joins TRBV6-2 or TRBV6-3 and TRBJ2-1; 7 bases fit TRBD1. From germline, CDR1 is MNHEY and CDR2 SVGEGT. V shed 4 bases and J 6 bases; nucleotides not matched to a gene: 9. This CDR3 spans 15 amino acids. This CDR3 is CASSFGQVGSNEQFF. CDR3 DNA sequence: TGTGCCAGCAGTTTCGGACAGGTAGGGTCCAATGAGCAGTTCTTC.

This clonotype was observed many times. V and J are TRBV4-2 and TRBJ2-3, with D maybe TRBD2 (6 bases). CDR3 length equals 13 residues. From germline, CDR1 is LGHNA and CDR2 YNFKEQ. The V and J ends lost 0 bases and 6 bases respectively, with 7 bases between them. CDR3 in amino acids: CASSQDGGDTQYF. CDR3 bases: TGTGCCAGCAGCCAAGATGGGGGGGATACGCAGTATTTT.

This clonotype showed up just a few times. The rearrangement joins TRBV28 to TRBJ2-1, with 7 nucleotides matching TRBD2. V shed 10 bases and J 8 bases; nucleotides not matched to a gene: 14. Germline V gene data show CDR1 as MDHEN and CDR2 as SYDVKM. This CDR3 comprises 14 residues. CDR3 in amino acids: CAIGAGVGIHEQFF. As DNA, the CDR3 is TGTGCCATCGGGGCGGGAGTAGGTATCCATGAGCAGTTCTTC.

The rearrangement uses TRBV2 and TRBJ1-1; D uncertain. V lost 7 bases and J 1 base, leaving 13 bases between the germline ends. This CDR3 is built from 14 residues. In germline, CDR1 is SNHLY, CDR2 FYNNEI. CDR3 coding DNA: TGTGCCAGCACGAACGGATTTCCGAACACTGAAGCTTTCTTT. Its translation: CASTNGFPNTEAFF.

This clonotype appeared many times. The J gene is TRBJ1-3, the V gene TRBV11-2; no definite D call. CDR1 and CDR2 (germline): SGHAT, FQNNGV. V gave up 2 bases and J gave up 0 bases, with 14 bases separating them. The CDR3 covers 17 residues. CDR3 residues: CASSLSIAALSGNTIYF. For the CDR3, the DNA is TGTGCCAGCAGCTTATCTATAGCGGCCCTCTCTGGAAACACCATATATTTT.

The chain is built from TRBV6-5 and TRBJ2-3, with D perhaps TRBD2 (5 bases). The CDR3 has 16 amino acids. Germline V CDR1 and CDR2: MNHEY, SVGAGI. Deletions cut 6 bases from V and 0 bases from J, with 16 bases between. Written as DNA, the CDR3 is TGTGCCAGCAGGTACAAGGACTGGCCCAGCACAGATACGCAGTATTTT. It is translated as CASRYKDWPSTDTQYF.

This clonotype was seen a handful of times. The chain combines TRBV7-2 with TRBJ2-3; D gene uncertain. V gave up 1 base and J gave up 2 bases, with 10 bases separating them. CDR3 length equals 15 residues. The germline V gene has CDR1 SGHTA and CDR2 FQGNSA. Here the CDR3 DNA reads TGTGCCAGCAGCTTAGGGAAAGTGGTCACAGATACGCAGTATTTT. Its translation: CASSLGKVVTDTQYF.

In DNA form, the CDR3 reads TGTGCCAGCAGCCAGGCCGGGGTAGCGGGAGGATCGGGCACAGATACGCAGTATTTT. This translates into CASSQAGVAGGSGTDTQYF. This rearrangement joins TRBV4-2 to TRBJ2-3, with 10 bases aligning to TRBD2. Germline CDR1 reads LGHNA; CDR2 reads YNFKEQ. CDR3 size: 19 residues. The junction had 13 bases not matched to a gene; V was cut back by 3 bases and J by 1 base.

Only a few counts were recorded for this clonotype. The V call is TRBV5-4, the J call TRBJ2-3, with TRBD2 identical over 13 bases. The trim removed 1 base at V and 5 bases at J, leaving 4 bases unmatched. Germline V lookup: CDR1 SGHNT, CDR2 YYREEE (reference sequence). CDR3 size: 16 residues. The CDR3 here is CASSLRLAGGRDTQYF. CDR3 in DNA: TGTGCCAGCAGCTTGAGACTAGCGGGAGGTCGAGATACGCAGTATTTT.

This chain uses TRBV2 with TRBJ2-7; D remains ambiguous. Germline CDR1 reads SNHLY; CDR2 reads FYNNEI. The CDR3 length is 13 residues. V lost 6 bases and J lost 4, with 13 bases in between. The CDR3 protein is CASRQDTKYEQYF. CDR3 sequence (DNA): TGTGCCAGCAGACAAGATACAAAGTACGAGCAGTACTTC.

This chain connects TRBV20-1 to TRBJ2-3; TRBD2 agrees at 9 bases. V lost 2 bases and J lost 6; bases outside the gene matches: 15. This CDR3 contains 17 residues. Per germline, CDR1 DFQATT and CDR2 SNEGSKA (reference sequence). The CDR3 sequence: CSARSGSSGRTVDTQYF. The CDR3 bases are TGCAGTGCTAGAAGTGGTAGTAGCGGGAGAACCGTGGATACGCAGTATTTT.

The chain joins TRBV12-3 or TRBV12-4 to TRBJ2-1; D is undetermined. Trimming left V 3 bases short and J 0 bases short, with 12 bases between. There are 16 residues in the CDR3. The CDR3 region has the DNA TGTGCCAGCAGTTTTAATCCTCTAAGCTCCTACAATGAGCAGTTCTTC. It specifies CASSFNPLSSYNEQFF.

This clonotype has only a few counts. The CDR3 DNA sequence: TGCAGTGCTAGTGAGGGATTTGATGGCTACACCTTC. This translates into CSASEGFDGYTF. The chain employs TRBV20-1 and TRBJ1-2; the D is unclear. Trimming took 3 bases from V and 6 from J, leaving 11 bases between them. Per the germline V gene, CDR1 is DFQATT and CDR2 is SNEGSKA (reference sequence). The CDR3 runs to 12 residues.

This chain joins TRBV23-1 and TRBJ1-1; D might be TRBD1 (5 bases). TRBV23-1 is designated an ORF whose function remains uncertain. The CDR3 contains 18 residues. The V end lost 4 bases, the J end lost 1 base, and 22 bases lay between the germline ends. For the CDR3, the DNA is TGCGCCAGCAGTCTCCACCTAGGGGTTAGAGCGGAGAACACTGAAGCTTTCTTT. Amino acids: CASSLHLGVRAENTEAFF.

The genes are TRBV7-9 and TRBJ2-3; possibly TRBD1 for D (5 bases). V lost 4 bases, J lost 6 bases, and 29 bases lay in between. The CDR3 is 19 amino acids. Germline loops: CDR1 SEHNR, CDR2 FQNEAQ (reference sequence). The CDR3 is CASSSSRLRVGAYDDTQYF. The CDR3 DNA sequence: TGTGCCAGCAGCTCCTCACGGCTTCGGGTAGGGGCCTACGACGATACGCAGTATTTT.

CDR3 sequence: CSARDLTSGSYEQYF. CDR3 DNA: TGCAGTGCTAGAGATTTGACTAGCGGGAGCTACGAGCAGTACTTC. V and J are TRBV20-1 and TRBJ2-7, with TRBD2 identical over 12 bases. The CDR3 consists of 15 residues. Germline CDR1 and CDR2: DFQATT and SNEGSKA (reference sequence). V dropped 0 bases and J dropped 3; count of bases not matched to a gene: 3.

This clonotype was observed a handful of times. CDR3 in amino acids: CASSLDVGTGDIHTEAFF. The DNA of the CDR3 is TGTGCCAGCAGCTTAGACGTCGGGACAGGGGATATCCACACTGAAGCTTTCTTT. This sequence joins TRBV7-6 and TRBJ1-1, with 10 bases fitting TRBD1. The ends lost 1 base at V and 3 bases at J; junction bases unmatched: 11. The CDR3 runs to 18 residues. Germline-derived CDR1 and CDR2 are SGHVS and FNYEAQ.

The rearrangement uses TRBV7-9 and TRBJ1-2; D is unresolved. The CDR3 has 13 amino acids. Trimming stripped 3 bases from V and 6 bases from J, with 11 bases between. CDR1 is SEHNR, CDR2 FQNEAQ, per germline (reference sequence). CDR3: CASSFVGLHGYTF. CDR3 DNA: TGTGCCAGCAGCTTCGTGGGGTTGCATGGCTACACCTTC.

This clonotype was seen ten or more times. J is TRBJ1-1 and V is TRBV9; 7 positions match TRBD1. J lost 1 base, V lost 5 bases, and 5 bases had no gene match. CDR3 length: 14 amino acids. CDR1 and CDR2 (germline): SGDLS, YYNGEE. In DNA, the CDR3 is TGTGCCAGCAGTGGGGACAGTTGGAACACTGAAGCTTTCTTT. This sequence encodes CASSGDSWNTEAFF.

There are a few counts of this clonotype. This sequence joins TRBV12-3 or TRBV12-4 and TRBJ1-5; the D is unclear. The CDR3 extends over 13 amino acids. Trimming stripped 6 bases from V and 6 bases from J, with 12 bases between. The CDR3 protein is CASSEGTRQPQHF. The CDR3 DNA reads as TGTGCCAGCAGCGAAGGTACCCGTCAGCCCCAGCATTTT.

DNA for the CDR3: TGTGCCACCAGTGATTTGTCAGGGGCTGATCTCGGAGATACGCAGTATTTT. Its translation is CATSDLSGADLGDTQYF. This chain uses TRBV24-1 with TRBJ2-3; weak D call: TRBD1 (6 bases). V lost 0 bases, J lost 5 bases, and 17 bases lay in between. The CDR3 has 17 residues. Germline assignment: CDR1 KGHDR and CDR2 SFDVKD.

The V and J genes are TRBV12-3 or TRBV12-4 and TRBJ2-3, with a weak D call TRBD2 (7 bases). CDR3 length: 14 residues. The germline V and J ends were trimmed by 6 bases and 5 bases, with 15 bases remaining between them. CDR3 DNA: TGTGCCAGCAGCATCGGGGGGCCCGAAGATACGCAGTATTTT. This gives the protein CASSIGGPEDTQYF.

At least ten counts were recorded for this clonotype. This rearrangement joins TRBV7-2 to TRBJ2-5; 8 nucleotides align to TRBD2. The CDR3 is made up of 14 amino acids. Germline trimming cut 3 bases from V and 2 bases from J; bases unmatched to any gene: 2. Germline V gene lookup returns CDR1 SGHTA and CDR2 FQGNSA. DNA for the CDR3: TGTGCCAGCAGCTTCGGACTAGCACAAGAGACCCAGTACTTC. This gives the protein CASSFGLAQETQYF.

J is TRBJ2-1 and V is TRBV13; D is possibly TRBD1 or TRBD2 (5 bases each). V lost 0 bases, J lost 9 bases, and 9 bases lay in between. The CDR3 contains 13 residues. Germline values: CDR1 PRHDT, CDR2 FYEKMQ (reference sequence). CDR3 DNA sequence: TGTGCCAGCAGCTTAGGAGGGACCAGTGAGCAGTTCTTC. Its protein product is CASSLGGTSEQFF.

The gene calls are TRBV28 and TRBJ2-3; TRBD1 is a possible D gene (6 bases). The V end lost 5 bases, the J end lost 1 base, and 13 bases lay between the germline ends. The CDR3 consists of 15 residues. The germline CDR1 and CDR2 sequences are MDHEN and SYDVKM. The CDR3 loop reads CASSTEGVGTDTQYF. The CDR3 nucleotides are TGTGCCAGCAGTACTGAGGGGGTGGGCACAGATACGCAGTATTTT.

The chain links TRBV20-1 to TRBJ1-4, with 7 bases matching TRBD1. Losses at the gene ends were 6 bases for V and 7 bases for J; bases not matched to a gene: 5. Germline V lookup: CDR1 DFQATT, CDR2 SNEGSKA (reference sequence). The CDR3 length is 12 residues. CDR3 coding DNA: TGCAGTGCCGTGGAGGGGGCTGAAAAACTGTTTTTT. Protein: CSAVEGAEKLFF.

A few counts support this clonotype. The DNA for the CDR3 is TGTGCCAGCAGCCAAGGGTCGGGGGTAGGCGGCTACACCTTC. Amino acids: CASSQGSGVGGYTF. The rearrangement joins TRBV3-1 to TRBJ1-2; D possibly corresponds to TRBD1 (5 bases). CDR1 and CDR2 (germline): LGHDT, YNNKEL (reference sequence). CDR3 length: 14 residues. V lost 1 base, J lost 8 bases, and 14 bases lay in between.